This T cell receptor beta chain was sequenced in a study of shared clonotypes between healthy human individuals. CDR1 is SGHAT, CDR2 FQNNGV, per germline. This CDR3 is 16 amino acids long. The V end lost 8 bases, the J end lost 4 bases, and 23 bases lay between the germline ends. TCRdb's table, derived via immunoSEQ multiplex PCR, lists solely in-frame clones and lacks some. The sample has fewer than 1.6 million clones, 98% seen once; the top ten hold about 0.35%. This receptor was identified in a man aged 25-45 years in good health. The chain carries TRBV11-2 and TRBJ1-2; TRBD1 is a possible D gene (5 bases). The sample comprised naive CD4+ T cells sorted from blood. Subset denoted: CD45RA+ positively selected. DNA of the CDR3: TGTGCCAGCTCCCGGACATCCCCAGGCGCAGGCTATGGCTACACCTTC. Translating it yields CASSRTSPGAGYGYTF.